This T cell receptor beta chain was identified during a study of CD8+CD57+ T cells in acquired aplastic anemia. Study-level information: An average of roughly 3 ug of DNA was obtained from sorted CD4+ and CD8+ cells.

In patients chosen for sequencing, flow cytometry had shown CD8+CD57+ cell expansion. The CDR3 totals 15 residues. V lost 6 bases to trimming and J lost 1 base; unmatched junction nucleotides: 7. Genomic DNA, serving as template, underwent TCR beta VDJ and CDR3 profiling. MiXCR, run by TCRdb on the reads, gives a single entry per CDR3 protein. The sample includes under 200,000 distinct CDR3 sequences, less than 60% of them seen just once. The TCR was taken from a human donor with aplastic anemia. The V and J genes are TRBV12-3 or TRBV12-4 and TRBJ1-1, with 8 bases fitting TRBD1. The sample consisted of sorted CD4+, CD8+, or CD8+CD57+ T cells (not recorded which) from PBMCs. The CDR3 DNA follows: TGTGCCAGCAGCCCAGGGGGCTTGGCGAACACTGAAGCTTTCTTT. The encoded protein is CASSPGGLANTEAFF.